The 14 T cell receptor beta chains below all came from one sample that was sequenced in a study of blood T cells in healthy people across ages. A second roughly 6 to 11 cycle PCR used barcoded and J-beta primers. TCRdb processed the 5' RACE reads anew with MiXCR; each CDR3 protein has one entry. The sample has roughly 680,000 distinct CDR3 sequences, around 21% seen once. Specimen: blood. Receptors originate from a man between 70 and 80 years old in good health.

This clonotype came up a few times. J is TRBJ2-7 and V is TRBV30, with D possibly TRBD1 on 5 matching bases. The CDR3 length is 12 residues. Germline loops: CDR1 GTSNPN, CDR2 SVGIG (reference sequence). In DNA form, the CDR3 reads TGTGCTATGACAGACCCAACCTACGAGCAGTACTTC. It translates to CAMTDPTYEQYF.

The chain carries TRBV12-3 or TRBV12-4 and TRBJ2-1; TRBD2 is a possible D gene (5 bases). Trimming pared 2 bases from V and 4 bases from J, leaving 12 bases between. The CDR3 runs to 15 residues. CDR3 nucleotides: TGTGCCAGCAGTTTAAGGCTAGCTAGGTACAATGAGCAGTTCTTC. The encoded protein is CASSLRLARYNEQFF.

This rearrangement joins TRBV6-2 or TRBV6-3 to TRBJ2-2; 8 nucleotides match TRBD2. The CDR3 is 15 amino acids. After removal of 6 bases from V and 6 bases from J, the junction contained 9 bases not matched to a gene. Germline CDR1 reads MNHEY; CDR2 reads SVGEGT. CDR3 nucleotides: TGTGCCAGCAGGAGCACCGGGACTAGGGCCGGGGAGCTGTTTTTT. This sequence encodes CASRSTGTRAGELFF.

V and J are TRBV20-1 and TRBJ1-1; D is unresolved. Germline-derived CDR1 and CDR2 are DFQATT and SNEGSKA (reference sequence). The CDR3 covers 12 residues. Trimming removed 2 bases from V and 0 bases from J, with 4 bases in between. In DNA, the CDR3 is TGCAGTGCTAGACACATGAACACTGAAGCTTTCTTT. Residues: CSARHMNTEAFF.

As regards this clonotype: One end of the junction is discordant with germline, which a read error may explain. The chain links TRBV29-1 to TRBJ2-3, with 9 bases matching TRBD1. The CDR3 totals 11 residues. Germline CDR1 SQVTM, CDR2 ANQGSEA. CDR3 nucleotide sequence: TGCAGCGTTGAAGGTCCGGGACAGGGCAATTTT. Translation gives CSVEGPGQGNF.

The chain is built from TRBV7-2 and TRBJ1-3; 10 bases line up with TRBD1. V was clipped by 1 base and J by 2 bases; unmatched bases: 2. Germline-derived CDR1 and CDR2 are SGHTA and FQGNSA. This CDR3 is built from 16 residues. CDR3 region: CASSLGDRGAGNTIYF. Written as DNA, the CDR3 is TGTGCCAGCAGCTTAGGGGACAGGGGAGCTGGAAACACCATATATTTT.

The J gene is TRBJ2-7, the V gene TRBV7-2; 12 bases fit TRBD2. CDR3 size: 16 residues. Germline values: CDR1 SGHTA, CDR2 FQGNSA. Trimming removed 3 bases from V and 0 bases from J; junction bases left unmatched: 3. CDR3: CASSFTSGGSSYEQYF. The CDR3 nucleotides are TGTGCCAGCAGCTTTACTAGCGGGGGGAGCTCCTACGAGCAGTACTTC.

This sequence joins TRBV5-1 and TRBJ2-7; D perhaps matches TRBD1 (5 bases). Trimming took 2 bases from V and 3 from J, leaving 9 bases between them. CDR1 is SGHRS, CDR2 YFSETQ, per germline. The CDR3 runs 13 residues. CDR3 DNA sequence: TGCGCCAGCAGCTTCGCAGGGAACTACGAGCAGTACTTC. This codes for CASSFAGNYEQYF.

The CDR3 DNA reads TGTGCCAGCAGCCAAGATCGCAGGACAGACAGACCCCTCCACTTT. It codes for CASSQDRRTDRPLHF. The rearrangement joins TRBV4-2 to TRBJ1-6, with D possibly matching TRBD1 (6 bases). Between the trimmed V and J ends, which lost 0 bases and 12 bases, there was a span of 15 bases. Germline V gene lookup returns CDR1 LGHNA and CDR2 YNFKEQ. The CDR3 has 15 amino acids.

This clonotype turned up a few times. A much larger clone lies a single base off, so this may be a read error. The chain recombines TRBV29-1 with TRBJ2-5, with D perhaps TRBD2 (6 bases). Germline values: CDR1 SQVTM, CDR2 ANQGSEA. V was clipped by 7 bases and J by 2 bases, with 14 bases between them. The CDR3 is 13 amino acids. DNA for the CDR3: TGCAGCGCATCGGGACTCCTACAAGAGACCCAGTACTTC. It is translated as CSASGLLQETQYF.

V is TRBV10-2 and J is TRBJ2-2, with D perhaps TRBD1 or TRBD2 (5 bases each). CDR1 and CDR2 from the germline V gene are WSHSY and SAAADI. V lost 6 bases and J 4 bases, leaving 12 bases between the germline ends. This CDR3 comprises 14 residues. This CDR3 is CASRLGVGTGELFF. The CDR3 DNA reads TGCGCCAGCAGGCTGGGGGTGGGCACCGGGGAGCTGTTTTTT.

CDR3 DNA: TGTGCCAGCAGTTCCACGGACCTATCCTACGAGCAGTACTTC. Protein sequence: CASSSTDLSYEQYF. This chain joins TRBV12-3 or TRBV12-4 and TRBJ2-7, with no clear D. CDR3 size: 14 residues. The V gene lost 4 bases and the J gene lost 1 base, with 11 bases spanning the gap.

The chain has TRBV5-1 and TRBJ2-7; 7 nucleotides match TRBD1. V was pared by 0 bases and J by 0 bases, with 6 bases of the junction left unmatched. The germline V gene encodes CDR1 SGHRS and CDR2 YFSETQ. This CDR3 spans 16 amino acids. This CDR3 reads CASSLDTGVGSYEQYF. DNA of the CDR3: TGCGCCAGCAGCTTGGACACAGGGGTCGGCTCCTACGAGCAGTACTTC. The whole variable domain, filled in from reference TRBV5-1 and TRBJ2-7, reads KAGVTQTPRYLIKTRGQQVTLSCSPISGHRSVSWYQQTPGQGLQFLFEYFSETQRNKGNFPGRFSGRQFSNSRSEMNVSTLELGDSALYLCASSLDTGVGSYEQYFGPGTRLTVT.

This clonotype was counted a few times. The rearrangement links TRBV2 to TRBJ1-4, with 7 bases that match TRBD1. V lost 6 bases to trimming and J lost 7 bases; unmatched junction nucleotides: 8. Germline lookup yields CDR1 SNHLY and CDR2 FYNNEI. The CDR3 is 14 amino acids. CDR3: CASSEQGKGEKLFF. As DNA, the CDR3 is TGTGCCAGCAGCGAACAGGGGAAGGGTGAAAAACTGTTTTTT.